This TCR beta chain was identified during a study of T cell responses to AZD1222 COVID-19 vaccine. The study, taken as a whole, reports: Just six people given AZD1222 tested seropositive at baseline.

Profiling relied on immunoSEQ multiplex PCR, and the TCRdb table lists in-frame clones only, not all of them. Of over 65,000 clones listed, roughly 90% are singletons. A remark on this clone: The antigen is unknown.

V lost 1 base to trimming and J lost 4 bases, with 10 bases between them. The length of the CDR3 is 14 residues. From germline, CDR1 is LGHNT and CDR2 FRNRAP. The chain carries TRBV12-5 and TRBJ2-5; TRBD1 is a possible D gene (6 bases). Sequencing used peripheral blood, obtained 28 days after the second AZD1222 dose. The clonotype was recovered from an adult who received the AZD1222 COVID-19 vaccine. The CDR3 bases are TGTGCTAGTGGTTTGGGACAGGTAGGAGAGACCCAGTACTTC. Its protein product is CASGLGQVGETQYF.